The sequence of this TCR beta chain was determined in a study of metastatic and nonmetastatic thyroid tumors (dated by TCRdb to 2020 to 2021). Regarding the research as a whole: For patients with malignant and with benign thyroid disease, the researchers compared repertoires between peripheral blood samples and tumor or nodule tissue samples. Here is what the overall study found, with its caveats: TCR beta diversity was reported as significantly higher in malignant tumors than in benign nodules, in both blood and tumor samples.

Libraries came from PCR. TCRdb names Illumina HiSeq 4000 as the instrument used. High-throughput sequencing was used to profile the TCR beta-chain CDR3 region of each patient. The authors processed their data as follows. CDR3 differences across clinicopathological groups were used to build a classifier for discriminating distant-metastatic papillary thyroid cancer patients. The Shannon index was used to assess repertoire diversity, and the Morisita-Horn index was used to assess tumor-blood repertoire similarity. The public reads were run again by TCRdb, first through fastp at Q25 and then through MiXCR, and only productive beta chains were kept. The V and J calls and clone size come from TCRdb's table, not from the authors' own analysis. The sample table lists about 20,000 clones, 24% of them with a count of one. The top ten hold roughly 6.6% of the sample. Before undergoing thyroid surgery, none of the patients had been given any kind of treatment. Using T-cell receptor beta sequencing, the researchers looked back retrospectively at clinical samples from patients, gathered between about 2012 and 2019.

This clone was observed a handful of times. The target of this receptor is not known. No much larger clone is present one base from it, and per-base qualities are unavailable. Spanning cysteine to phenylalanine, the CDR3 consists of 16 amino acids. Left in the record is the CDR3 DNA by itself, 48 bases read in frame from the first base. Trimming takes 6 bases from V and 6 bases from J, and the germline ends sit 21 bases apart. Sequences MNHEY (CDR1) and SVGEGT (CDR2) are obtained from the germline V gene. The sequence came from a female donor with papillary thyroid cancer or a benign thyroid nodule (not recorded which). Some clones in this sample may be carry-over from other donors' samples. Rearrangement joined TRBV6-2 or TRBV6-3 to TRBJ2-1, with the D gene not clear enough to name. Sequences were obtained from tumor tissue. The DNA sequence reads TGTGCCAGCAGGCCCGTGGCGCGAGCTTGGTCCAATGAGCAGTTCTTC. Protein translation: CASRPVARAWSNEQFF.